The 27 T cell receptor beta chains reported below all come from one sample, sequenced in a study of blood T cell repertoires in COVID-19. The protocol was immunoSEQ multiplex PCR, while the TCRdb copy is restricted to in-frame clones and leaves out a portion. In the table there are some 150,000 clones, 70% to 90% of which are singletons. What was sequenced was PBMCs or T cells enriched from blood (not recorded which). Source of these receptors: a woman aged 18-29 years who had recovered from COVID-19.

This clone was recorded a few times. The V and J genes are TRBV27 and TRBJ1-1; a possible D gene is TRBD1 (6 bases). Trimming shortened V by 0 bases and J by 4 bases, and 15 bases separated the two germline ends. CDR1 and CDR2 (germline): MNHEY, SMNVEV (reference sequence). This CDR3 has 16 amino acids. The CDR3 nucleotides are TGTGCCAGCAGTTTATCGGACCCCAGGGGTAGCACTGAAGCTTTCTTT. It specifies CASSLSDPRGSTEAFF.

The chain recombines TRBV4-3 with TRBJ1-1; D ambiguous. Germline assignment: CDR1 LGHNA and CDR2 YSLEER. Trimming pared 7 bases from V and 0 bases from J, leaving 9 bases between. The CDR3 runs 13 residues. CDR3 residues: CASTVALNTEAFF. CDR3 nucleotides: TGCGCCAGCACAGTCGCCCTGAACACTGAAGCTTTCTTT.

This sequence joins TRBV4-2 and TRBJ1-6; TRBD1 agrees at 8 bases. Germline values: CDR1 LGHNA, CDR2 YNFKEQ. V trimming: 4 bases; J trimming: 6 bases; junction bases outside the gene matches: 14. CDR3 length: 18 amino acids. The CDR3 nucleotides are TGTGCCAGCAGCCCACAACCTCCGGGGACAGGAACTAATTCACCCCTCCACTTT. Its translation: CASSPQPPGTGTNSPLHF.

As to this clone: The identical CDR3 is also encoded by other nucleotide sequences in the sample. The V call is TRBV9, the J call TRBJ1-1; no definite D call. V gave up 4 bases and J gave up 5 bases, with 6 bases separating them. The CDR3 runs 11 residues. Looked up from germline, CDR1 is SGDLS and CDR2 is YYNGEE. This CDR3 reads CASSPLTEAFF. DNA of the CDR3: TGTGCCAGCAGCCCCTTGACTGAAGCTTTCTTT.

The V gene is TRBV7-3, the J gene TRBJ1-1; no reliable D call. V lost 2 bases and J lost 0, with 7 bases in between. CDR3 length equals 14 residues. Germline values: CDR1 SGHTA, CDR2 FQGTGA. This CDR3 is CASSLVAVNTEAFF. The CDR3 DNA sequence: TGTGCCAGCAGCTTAGTCGCAGTGAACACTGAAGCTTTCTTT.

The chain has TRBV27 and TRBJ2-2; a weak D match, TRBD2 (5 bases). Germline lookup yields CDR1 MNHEY and CDR2 SMNVEV (reference sequence). The V and J ends lost 8 bases and 6 bases respectively, with 22 bases between them. The CDR3 has 16 amino acids. Written as DNA, the CDR3 is TGTGCCAGCTCTGTCCTTACCGGGGTTGGCGCCGGGGAGCTGTTTTTT. Protein product: CASSVLTGVGAGELFF.

This chain uses TRBV27 with TRBJ2-3, with TRBD2 matching 11 bases. This CDR3 has 16 amino acids. V gave up 5 bases and J gave up 2 bases; unmatched junction bases: 6. Germline V lookup: CDR1 MNHEY, CDR2 SMNVEV (reference sequence). This CDR3 is CASSGSSGRNTDTQYF. CDR3 nucleotides: TGTGCCAGCAGTGGTTCTAGCGGGAGGAACACAGATACGCAGTATTTT.

The J gene is TRBJ2-1, the V gene TRBV5-4; 14 bases are a match to TRBD2. CDR1 and CDR2 from the germline V gene are SGHNT and YYREEE (reference sequence). This CDR3 is 15 amino acids long. The trim removed 3 bases at V and 8 bases at J, leaving 4 bases unmatched. The CDR3 loop is CASSWTSGRSDEQFF. Here the CDR3 DNA reads TGTGCCAGCAGCTGGACTAGCGGGAGGAGCGATGAGCAGTTCTTC.

The genes are TRBV11-3 and TRBJ2-5; TRBD2 agrees at 10 bases. This CDR3 contains 19 residues. CDR1 and CDR2 from the germline V gene are SGHNT and YENEEA. V was clipped by 1 base and J by 2 bases; unmatched bases: 13. CDR3 DNA: TGTGCCAGCAGCTTAGTTTCGAAAAGGAGCGGGAGGGGGCAAGAGACCCAGTACTTC. As protein: CASSLVSKRSGRGQETQYF.

This rearrangement joins TRBV12-3 or TRBV12-4 to TRBJ2-5; 8 nucleotides align to TRBD2. J lost 2 bases, V lost 6 bases, and 2 bases had no gene match. CDR3 length: 13 amino acids. The CDR3 protein is CASSRGGQETQYF. The DNA of the CDR3 is TGTGCCAGCAGCCGGGGGGGGCAAGAGACCCAGTACTTC.

The chain carries TRBV18 and TRBJ2-1; D is possibly TRBD2 (6 bases). Trimming took 3 bases from V and 5 from J, leaving 14 bases between them. Germline V gene lookup returns CDR1 KGHSH and CDR2 LQKENI. CDR3 size: 15 residues. In nucleotides, the CDR3 is TGTGCCAGCTCACCGGCGGGACGGAGAGACAATGAGCAGTTCTTC. Protein product: CASSPAGRRDNEQFF.

The V gene is TRBV7-9, the J gene TRBJ2-4; 8 bases fit TRBD2. Germline CDR1 reads SEHNR; CDR2 reads FQNEAQ (reference sequence). The CDR3 has 13 residues. With 5 bases clipped from V and 7 bases from J, the junction kept 4 bases outside the gene matches. Written as DNA, the CDR3 is TGTGCCAGCAGCCCAGCGGGAGATAACATTCAGTACTTC. Its protein product is CASSPAGDNIQYF. The variable domain in full, with the rest retrieved from reference TRBV7-9 and TRBJ2-4, is DTGVSQNPRHKITKRGQNVTFRCDPISEHNRLYWYRQTLGQGPEFLTYFQNEAQLEKSRLLSDRFSAERPKGSFSTLEIQRTEQGDSAMYLCASSPAGDNIQYFGAGTRLSVL.

This chain links TRBV21-1 with TRBJ2-1; the DNA was not used to check the table's D call, TRBD1. TRBV21-1 constitutes a pseudogene. The CDR3 runs 15 residues. This CDR3 reads CASSNSGVSYNEQFF. DNA for the CDR3: TGTGCCAGCAGCAACTCAGGGGTCTCCTACAATGAGCAGTTCTTC.

V usage is TRBV30 and J usage is TRBJ1-3; no clear D gene. Trimming stripped 4 bases from V and 0 bases from J, with 10 bases between. The CDR3 spans 14 residues. Germline V gene data show CDR1 as GTSNPN and CDR2 as SVGIG (reference sequence). DNA of the CDR3: TGTGCCTGGACCCGGGAGAGCTCTGGAAACACCATATATTTT. Translating gives CAWTRESSGNTIYF.

The chain joins TRBV29-1 to TRBJ2-5; 10 bases fit TRBD1. The CDR3 contains 12 residues. The V gene's germline CDR1 is SQVTM and CDR2 ANQGSEA. Germline trimming cut 6 bases from V and 4 bases from J; bases unmatched to any gene: 2. The CDR3 is CSVRTGGETQYF. CDR3 DNA sequence: TGCAGCGTGAGGACAGGGGGAGAGACCCAGTACTTC.

This clone has only one observation. The CDR3 region has the DNA TGTGCCAGCAGTTATTCCGACCGGGACAGAAACTATGGCTACACCTTC. Protein product: CASSYSDRDRNYGYTF. The chain links TRBV6-5 to TRBJ1-2, with 7 bases lining up with TRBD1. The CDR3 covers 16 residues. V lost 3 bases to trimming and J lost 2 bases; unmatched junction nucleotides: 9. Per the germline V gene, CDR1 is MNHEY and CDR2 is SVGAGI.

The rearrangement uses TRBV28 and TRBJ1-5, with D maybe TRBD1 (5 bases). V was pared by 7 bases and J by 5 bases, with 18 bases between. Germline V gene lookup returns CDR1 MDHEN and CDR2 SYDVKM. The CDR3 consists of 15 residues. The CDR3 sequence is CASTTLGGNDQPQHF. The CDR3 nucleotides are TGTGCCAGCACCACCCTGGGGGGGAACGATCAGCCCCAGCATTTT. The complete variable domain, with remaining parts taken from reference TRBV28 and TRBJ1-5, reads DVKVTQSSRYLVKRTGEKVFLECVQDMDHENMFWYRQDPGLGLRLIYFSYDVKMKEKGDIPEGYSVSREKKERFSLILESASTNQTSMYLCASTTLGGNDQPQHFGDGTRLSIL.

The genes are TRBV7-2 and TRBJ2-7; 7 positions match TRBD2. V lost 1 base, J lost 3 bases, and 6 bases stayed unmatched. The germline CDR1 and CDR2 sequences are SGHTA and FQGNSA. CDR3 size: 15 residues. The CDR3 DNA reads as TGTGCCAGCAGCTTAGTAGCTAGCGGCCTCTACGAGCAGTACTTC. This encodes CASSLVASGLYEQYF.

The gene calls are TRBV6-4 and TRBJ2-6; D is unclear. CDR1 and CDR2 from the germline V gene are MRHNA and SNTAGT. The CDR3 has 14 amino acids. The V end was cut by 4 bases, the J end by 2 bases, with 6 bases between. CDR3 coding DNA: TGTGCCAGCAGTGCTGGGCCTGGGGCCAACGTCCTGACTTTC. It encodes CASSAGPGANVLTF.

V usage is TRBV21-1 and J usage is TRBJ1-2; TRBD1, as called in the table, went unchecked against the DNA. TRBV21-1 counts as a pseudogene. The CDR3 is 13 residues long. The CDR3 DNA reads TGTGCCAGCACTCAGGTCTCCATCTGTGGCTACACCTTC. Amino acid sequence: CASTQVSICGYTF.

The chain couples TRBV27 to TRBJ1-6; tentatively, D is TRBD1 (6 bases). This CDR3 contains 14 residues. Per the germline V gene, CDR1 is MNHEY and CDR2 is SMNVEV (reference sequence). V lost 7 bases and J 7 bases, leaving 14 bases between the germline ends. The CDR3 coding sequence is TGTGCCAGCACCCTGACAGGCGGGAATTCACCCCTCCACTTT. It is translated as CASTLTGGNSPLHF.

J is TRBJ2-5 and V is TRBV7-9, with D unclear. The CDR3 has 12 residues. V gave up 5 bases and J gave up 3 bases, with 7 bases separating them. From germline, CDR1 is SEHNR and CDR2 FQNEAQ (reference sequence). The DNA of the CDR3 is TGTGCCAGCAGCGAGATTGAAGAGACCCAGTACTTC. It yields the protein CASSEIEETQYF.

This chain connects TRBV7-3 to TRBJ1-1; weak D call: TRBD1 (6 bases). V was clipped by 3 bases and J by 2 bases, with 10 bases between them. Germline loops: CDR1 SGHTA, CDR2 FQGTGA. The CDR3 has 14 residues. The CDR3 sequence is CASSFTGSNTEAFF. In DNA, the CDR3 is TGTGCCAGCAGCTTTACAGGGTCCAACACTGAAGCTTTCTTT.

The chain is built from TRBV6-5 and TRBJ2-1; D is unclear. CDR1 MNHEY and CDR2 SVGAGI come from the germline V gene. The CDR3 length is 13 residues. The V and J ends lost 7 bases and 5 bases respectively, with 12 bases between them. Here the CDR3 reads CASNGVLHNEQFF. As DNA, the CDR3 is TGTGCCAGCAACGGAGTGTTGCACAATGAGCAGTTCTTC.

The count of this clone is one. The chain links TRBV19 to TRBJ2-4; D not resolved. The germline V gene encodes CDR1 LNHDA and CDR2 SQIVND (reference sequence). V lost 1 base, J lost 1 base, and 11 bases lay in between. The CDR3 runs to 16 residues. CDR3 region: CASSIVPGFAKNIQYF. DNA for the CDR3: TGTGCCAGTAGTATAGTTCCGGGTTTCGCCAAAAACATTCAGTACTTC.

The CDR3 here is CASIRTTQRNTQYF. The CDR3 DNA follows: TGTGCCAGCATTAGGACTACTCAGAGGAATACGCAGTATTTT. The chain recombines TRBV2 with TRBJ2-3, with D tentatively TRBD2 (6 bases). Germline V gene sequence: CDR1 SNHLY, CDR2 FYNNEI. The CDR3 extends over 14 amino acids. V dropped 7 bases and J dropped 7 bases, with 18 bases sitting between them.

The chain joins TRBV27 to TRBJ1-2; 12 bases agree with TRBD1. Germline V CDR1 and CDR2: MNHEY, SMNVEV (reference sequence). V gave up 5 bases and J gave up 4 bases; unmatched junction bases: 5. The CDR3 length is 15 residues. The CDR3: CASSPGTGGPYGYTF. CDR3 nucleotide sequence: TGTGCCAGCAGTCCCGGGACAGGGGGCCCCTATGGCTACACCTTC.